The 32 T cell receptor beta chains listed next were all sequenced from one sample in a study of blood T cell repertoires in COVID-19. The protocol was immunoSEQ multiplex PCR, while the TCRdb copy is restricted to in-frame clones and leaves out a portion. The table includes just over 650,000 clones, over 80% detected once. Sequencing was done on a sample of peripheral blood. The receptor source for this set is a woman under 30 with acute or convalescent COVID-19.

The chain employs TRBV30 and TRBJ2-1; 7 bases map to TRBD1. Germline V gives CDR1 GTSNPN, CDR2 SVGIG (reference sequence). V was pared by 0 bases and J by 0 bases, with 8 bases of the junction left unmatched. The CDR3 is 17 amino acids. The CDR3 protein is CAWSVPRTGISYNEQFF. In DNA form, the CDR3 reads TGTGCCTGGAGTGTACCCCGGACAGGTATCTCCTACAATGAGCAGTTCTTC.

This clone was seen just once. V is TRBV2 and J is TRBJ1-2; TRBD1 matches at 7 bases. Per germline, CDR1 SNHLY and CDR2 FYNNEI. The CDR3 contains 16 residues. V was clipped by 6 bases and J by 1 base; unmatched bases: 11. For the CDR3, the DNA is TGTGCCAGCAGGACATTCGGGGACAGAAGTAACTATGGCTACACCTTC. Translation: CASRTFGDRSNYGYTF.

The chain recombines TRBV11-1 with TRBJ2-7; D unclear. The V gene lost 1 base and the J gene lost 3 bases, with 10 bases spanning the gap. The length of the CDR3 is 14 residues. CDR1 and CDR2 from the germline V gene are SGHAT and FQDESV (reference sequence). CDR3 in amino acids: CASSLVGSHYEQYF. The CDR3 region has the DNA TGTGCCAGCAGCTTAGTTGGTAGTCACTACGAGCAGTACTTC.

This chain links TRBV15 with TRBJ2-5, with D tentatively TRBD1 (5 bases). Looked up from germline, CDR1 is LNHNV and CDR2 is YYDKDF (reference sequence). Trimming shortened V by 1 base and J by 1 base, and 7 bases separated the two germline ends. The CDR3 has 14 amino acids. The CDR3 loop is CATSRAGPQETQYF. The CDR3 DNA reads as TGTGCCACCAGCAGAGCAGGGCCCCAAGAGACCCAGTACTTC.

The chain couples TRBV4-3 to TRBJ1-4, with TRBD1 as a possible D gene (6 bases). V lost 4 bases and J 3 bases, leaving 12 bases between the germline ends. The germline V gene has CDR1 LGHNA and CDR2 YSLEER. The CDR3 spans 15 residues. The CDR3 nucleotides are TGCGCCAGCAGCCGGACCACAGGGTCTAATGAAAAACTGTTTTTT. This translates into CASSRTTGSNEKLFF.

CDR3: CASSAGTASYNEQFF. The CDR3 nucleotides read TGCGCCAGCAGCGCCGGGACAGCCTCCTACAATGAGCAGTTCTTC. The gene calls are TRBV5-1 and TRBJ2-1, with 7 bases matching TRBD1. CDR1 is SGHRS, CDR2 YFSETQ, per germline. The trim removed 4 bases at V and 0 bases at J, leaving 4 bases unmatched. The CDR3 is 15 residues long.

This chain uses TRBV12-5 with TRBJ2-1; tentatively, D is TRBD1 (5 bases). Deletions cut 6 bases from V and 3 bases from J, with 15 bases between. Germline CDR1 is LGHNT and CDR2 is FRNRAP. The CDR3 has 15 amino acids. The chain's CDR3 is CASGGHQSLYNEQFF. The CDR3 coding sequence is TGTGCTAGTGGGGGGCACCAGTCCCTCTACAATGAGCAGTTCTTC.

The CDR3 spells CSPPGDRGKYYDYGYTF. The CDR3 DNA is TGCAGCCCCCCAGGGGACAGGGGCAAGTACTATGACTATGGCTACACCTTC. The chain links TRBV29-1 to TRBJ1-2; 10 positions agree with TRBD1. Germline V gene lookup returns CDR1 SQVTM and CDR2 ANQGSEA. The CDR3 loop spans 17 amino acids. With V trimmed by 8 bases and J by 3 bases, 18 bases remained unmatched.

To note about this clone: Other DNA sequences within the sample encode an identical CDR3. Written as DNA, the CDR3 is TGTGCCAGCAGCGTAGGAACCGGGAATGAGCAGTTCTTC. It yields the protein CASSVGTGNEQFF. J is TRBJ2-1 and V is TRBV9; no firm D call. V lost 0 bases, J lost 7 bases, and 8 bases lay in between. The germline V gene encodes CDR1 SGDLS and CDR2 YYNGEE. This CDR3 is 13 amino acids long.

The chain combines TRBV5-6 with TRBJ2-5; TRBD2 agrees at 12 bases. The germline gives CDR1 SGHDT, CDR2 YYEEEE. The J segment lost 0 bases and the V segment lost 6 bases, leaving 9 bases of the junction unmatched. This CDR3 has 17 amino acids. The CDR3 here is CASIPGRLAGDQETQYF. CDR3 bases: TGTGCCAGCATCCCGGGGCGACTAGCGGGGGACCAAGAGACCCAGTACTTC.

The rearrangement links TRBV6-5 to TRBJ2-3, with 11 positions matching TRBD2. V was clipped by 6 bases and J by 4 bases; unmatched bases: 6. Germline V gene lookup returns CDR1 MNHEY and CDR2 SVGAGI. CDR3 length equals 15 residues. In DNA, the CDR3 is TGTGCCAGCAGCTCTCTAGCGGGGGGCGCAGATACGCAGTATTTT. Protein: CASSSLAGGADTQYF.

This rearrangement joins TRBV2 to TRBJ1-4, with 8 bases lining up with TRBD1. This CDR3 spans 15 amino acids. V was clipped by 7 bases and J by 3 bases; unmatched bases: 7. Germline CDR1 reads SNHLY; CDR2 reads FYNNEI. The CDR3 sequence: CASKTRDRPNEKLFF. The CDR3 DNA is TGTGCCAGCAAGACTCGGGACAGGCCTAATGAAAAACTGTTTTTT.

The CDR3 bases are TGTGCCAGCAGTCAGACAGGGTTGGCTTCTGGAAACACCATATATTTT. Its protein product is CASSQTGLASGNTIYF. The chain employs TRBV6-6 and TRBJ1-3, with TRBD1 identical over 7 bases. CDR3 size: 16 residues. Germline V gene data show CDR1 as MNHNY and CDR2 as SVGAGI (reference sequence). The junction had 8 bases not matched to a gene; V was cut back by 5 bases and J by 1 base.

This chain connects TRBV6-1 to TRBJ2-6, with TRBD1 matching 10 bases. CDR3 size: 16 residues. Germline lookup yields CDR1 MNHNS and CDR2 SASEGT. Germline trimming cut 4 bases from V and 1 base from J; bases unmatched to any gene: 1. As DNA, the CDR3 is TGTGCCAGCAGTGGGGACAGGGGTTCTGGGGCCAACGTCCTGACTTTC. It yields the protein CASSGDRGSGANVLTF.

The chain links TRBV27 to TRBJ2-3; TRBD1 matches 11 bases. Germline V gives CDR1 MNHEY, CDR2 SMNVEV (reference sequence). Trimming removed 3 bases from V and 5 bases from J; junction bases left unmatched: 10. The CDR3 length is 17 residues. The DNA of the CDR3 is TGTGCCAGCAGTTTCTCCCCGGACAGGGGGCTTGGAGATACGCAGTATTTT. Translated: CASSFSPDRGLGDTQYF.

This clone has a single count. This chain joins TRBV5-4 and TRBJ1-2; TRBD1 matches 7 bases. Germline V gives CDR1 SGHNT, CDR2 YYREEE (reference sequence). This CDR3 contains 13 residues. V shed 3 bases, J shed 5 bases, and the junction held 4 bases outside the gene matches. The CDR3 coding sequence is TGTGCCAGCAGCTGGGACAGCCATTATGGCTACACCTTC. Its translation is CASSWDSHYGYTF.

The rearrangement joins TRBV30 to TRBJ1-5; a possible D gene is TRBD1 (5 bases). The CDR3 extends over 14 amino acids. From germline, CDR1 is GTSNPN and CDR2 SVGIG (reference sequence). V was shortened by 2 bases and J by 0 bases, with 8 bases between the two germline ends. CDR3 sequence (DNA): TGTGCCTGGAGTACAGGAGATAGCAATCAGCCCCAGCATTTT. Amino acid sequence: CAWSTGDSNQPQHF.

The V gene is TRBV14, the J gene TRBJ1-1, with TRBD1 as a possible D gene (6 bases). The length of the CDR3 is 16 residues. CDR1 and CDR2 from the germline V gene are SGHDN and FVKESK. V was cut by 1 base and J by 5 bases, with 17 bases left in between. The CDR3 sequence is CASSQVGNRVGTEAFF. The DNA of the CDR3 is TGTGCCAGCAGCCAAGTTGGGAACAGGGTAGGGACTGAAGCTTTCTTT.

This clone was seen a few times. The chain joins TRBV4-3 to TRBJ2-7, with a weak D call TRBD1 (6 bases). CDR3 size: 15 residues. Per the germline V gene, CDR1 is LGHNA and CDR2 is YSLEER. V was clipped by 1 base and J by 4 bases, with 14 bases between them. The CDR3 sequence is CASSQGSRGNYEQYF. For the CDR3, the DNA is TGCGCCAGCAGCCAAGGTTCGAGGGGGAATTACGAGCAGTACTTC.

The V and J genes are TRBV6-6 and TRBJ1-2, with D unclear. Between the trimmed V and J ends, which lost 6 bases and 3 bases, there was a span of 8 bases. The germline V gene has CDR1 MNHNY and CDR2 SVGAGI (reference sequence). The CDR3 consists of 12 residues. CDR3 region: CASSWRDYGYTF. DNA for the CDR3: TGTGCCAGCAGCTGGAGGGACTATGGCTACACCTTC.

The rearrangement joins TRBV7-9 to TRBJ2-2; possible D gene TRBD2, 7 bases. The CDR3 length is 17 residues. CDR1 is SEHNR and CDR2 is FQNEAQ in the germline V gene (reference sequence). V was pared by 1 base and J by 4 bases, with 16 bases between. The chain's CDR3 is CASSLGSGGRITGELFF. Here the CDR3 DNA reads TGTGCCAGCAGCTTAGGATCCGGGGGGCGAATCACCGGGGAGCTGTTTTTT.

This chain connects TRBV24-1 to TRBJ2-2; D unclear. This CDR3 has 17 residues. Germline V gene data show CDR1 as KGHDR and CDR2 as SFDVKD. The V gene lost 5 bases and the J gene lost 0 bases, with 15 bases spanning the gap. DNA for the CDR3: TGTGCCACCAGTGTTCTCCTCTCAACAGCGAACACCGGGGAGCTGTTTTTT. It yields the protein CATSVLLSTANTGELFF.

The chain carries TRBV11-2 and TRBJ1-1, with 7 bases matching TRBD1. The germline CDR1 and CDR2 sequences are SGHAT and FQNNGV. After removal of 5 bases from V and 5 bases from J, the junction contained 14 bases not matched to a gene. This CDR3 is 16 amino acids long. In nucleotides, the CDR3 is TGTGCCAGCAGCCCGTCGGGTAGGGGGCGATTGACTGAAGCTTTCTTT. Translated, it gives CASSPSGRGRLTEAFF.

This chain uses TRBV4-1 with TRBJ1-2, with 9 bases aligning to TRBD1. The V segment lost 3 bases and the J segment 8 bases; nucleotides outside the gene matches: 10. The CDR3 covers 15 residues. The germline CDR1 and CDR2 sequences are MGHRA and YSYEKL. CDR3 bases: TGCGCCAGCAGCCACCCCGGGACAGGGTTCGAAGGCTACACCTTC. It translates to CASSHPGTGFEGYTF.

This chain joins TRBV10-3 and TRBJ2-7; TRBD1 matches at 8 bases. Losses at the gene ends were 6 bases for V and 2 bases for J; bases not matched to a gene: 9. Germline V CDR1 and CDR2: ENHRY, SYGVKD. The CDR3 contains 15 residues. The CDR3 here is CAISPGQGLTYEQYF. CDR3 DNA sequence: TGTGCCATCAGCCCCGGACAGGGACTTACCTACGAGCAGTACTTC.

The chain uses TRBV6-5 and TRBJ2-1, with 9 bases identical to TRBD1. The CDR3 runs 15 residues. Germline-derived CDR1 and CDR2 are MNHEY and SVGAGI. J was trimmed by 7 bases and V by 5 bases; bases with no gene match: 9. The DNA of the CDR3 is TGTGCCAGCAGTCCCCTGGACAGGGGTTGGAATGAGCAGTTCTTC. Translation: CASSPLDRGWNEQFF.

The rearrangement links TRBV19 to TRBJ2-2; tentatively, D is TRBD2 (6 bases). CDR1 is LNHDA, CDR2 SQIVND, per germline (reference sequence). The CDR3 sequence is 18 residues long. The V gene lost 4 bases and the J gene lost 1 base, with 19 bases spanning the gap. The CDR3 DNA is TGTGCCAGTAGTACCCCGACATGGGGGGACCGGAACACCGGGGAGCTGTTTTTT. Amino acids: CASSTPTWGDRNTGELFF.

On this clone: Other DNA sequences in the same sample also yield this CDR3. This chain uses TRBV6-5 with TRBJ1-1, with D possibly being TRBD1 (6 bases). The CDR3 has 15 amino acids. CDR1 and CDR2 (germline): MNHEY, SVGAGI. Trimming left V 0 bases short and J 2 bases short, with 10 bases between. The CDR3 region is CASSYSKGVNTEAFF. DNA of the CDR3: TGTGCCAGCAGTTACTCGAAGGGGGTTAACACTGAAGCTTTCTTT.

The V gene is TRBV9, the J gene TRBJ2-5; 7 positions match TRBD2. The CDR3 spans 16 residues. The germline V gene encodes CDR1 SGDLS and CDR2 YYNGEE. Trimming cost V 0 bases and J 5 bases; bases outside gene matches: 10. CDR3 sequence (DNA): TGTGCCAGCAGCGTAGGGACTAGTCCTAAGCTGGAGACCCAGTACTTC. Translated, it gives CASSVGTSPKLETQYF.

The chain recombines TRBV19 with TRBJ2-1; no firm D call. Germline V gene lookup returns CDR1 LNHDA and CDR2 SQIVND (reference sequence). The CDR3 spans 12 residues. Deletions cut 5 bases from V and 7 bases from J, with 9 bases between. The CDR3 sequence is CASSQWSNEQFF. Written as DNA, the CDR3 is TGTGCCAGTAGTCAGTGGTCGAATGAGCAGTTCTTC.

J is TRBJ2-3 and V is TRBV5-6, with TRBD2 identical over 9 bases. The CDR3 runs to 16 residues. V shed 4 bases and J 4 bases; nucleotides not matched to a gene: 10. CDR1 and CDR2 from the germline V gene are SGHDT and YYEEEE. CDR3 sequence (DNA): TGTGCCAGCAGCCCGGCGGGGGGGCGGTTTGCAGATACGCAGTATTTT. Protein product: CASSPAGGRFADTQYF.

A word on this clone: The same CDR3 can be traced to other DNA sequences in this sample. This sequence joins TRBV7-3 and TRBJ2-3; D may be TRBD1 (5 bases). Trimming removed 3 bases at V and 6 bases at J, with 7 bases between. CDR3 length equals 12 residues. Germline-derived CDR1 and CDR2 are SGHTA and FQGTGA. This CDR3 is CASSLGPDTQYF. In DNA, the CDR3 is TGTGCCAGCAGCTTGGGGCCGGATACGCAGTATTTT.